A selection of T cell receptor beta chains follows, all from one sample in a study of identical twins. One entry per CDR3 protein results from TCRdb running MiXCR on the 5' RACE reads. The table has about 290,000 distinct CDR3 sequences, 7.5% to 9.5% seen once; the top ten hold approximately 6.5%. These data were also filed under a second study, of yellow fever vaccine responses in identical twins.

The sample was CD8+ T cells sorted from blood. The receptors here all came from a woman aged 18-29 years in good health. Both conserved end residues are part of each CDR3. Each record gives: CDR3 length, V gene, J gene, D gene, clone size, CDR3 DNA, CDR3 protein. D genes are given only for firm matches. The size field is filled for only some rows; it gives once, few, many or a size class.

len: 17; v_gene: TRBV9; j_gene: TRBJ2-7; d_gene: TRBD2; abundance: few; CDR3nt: TGTGCCAGCAGCATCGGGACTAGCGGGGGCCTCTCCTACGAGCAGTACTTC; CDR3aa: CASSIGTSGGLSYEQYF
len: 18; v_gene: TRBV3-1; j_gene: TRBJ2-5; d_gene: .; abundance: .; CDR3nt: TGTGCCAGCAGCCAAGAGCCCCGGGGAGGGGGAAGGAGAGAGACCCAGTACTTC; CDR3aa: CASSQEPRGGGRRETQYF
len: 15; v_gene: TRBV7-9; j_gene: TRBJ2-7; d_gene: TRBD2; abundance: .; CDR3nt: TGTGCCAGCAGCTTATGGCGGGGGTTGGACTACGAGCAGTACTTC; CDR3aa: CASSLWRGLDYEQYF
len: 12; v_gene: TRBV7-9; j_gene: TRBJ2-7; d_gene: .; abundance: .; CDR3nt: TGTGCCAGCAGCTTGGTAGCATCCGAGCAGTACTTC; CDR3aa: CASSLVASEQYF
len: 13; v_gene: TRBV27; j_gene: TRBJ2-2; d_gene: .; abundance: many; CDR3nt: TGTGCCAGCAGGCATCAGAACACCGGGGAGCTGTTTTTT; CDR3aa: CASRHQNTGELFF
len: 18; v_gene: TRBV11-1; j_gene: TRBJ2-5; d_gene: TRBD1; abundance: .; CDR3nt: TGTGCCAGCAGCTTAGTCCCGGGACAGGGACCTGACCAAGAGACCCAGTACTTC; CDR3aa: CASSLVPGQGPDQETQYF
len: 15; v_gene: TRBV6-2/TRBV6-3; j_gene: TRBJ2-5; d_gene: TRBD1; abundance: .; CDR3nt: TGTGCCAGCAGTTACGACAGGGGAGAAAAAGAGACCCAGTACTTC; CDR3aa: CASSYDRGEKETQYF
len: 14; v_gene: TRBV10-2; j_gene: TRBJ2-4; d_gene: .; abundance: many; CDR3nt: TGCGCCAGCAGTGAGAAGGGATCCCGAAACATTCAGTACTTC; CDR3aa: CASSEKGSRNIQYF
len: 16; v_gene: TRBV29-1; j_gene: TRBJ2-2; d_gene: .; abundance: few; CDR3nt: TGCAGCGTTGAAGATCGGTCGGGAGAGGCCACCGGGGAGCTGTTTTTT; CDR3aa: CSVEDRSGEATGELFF
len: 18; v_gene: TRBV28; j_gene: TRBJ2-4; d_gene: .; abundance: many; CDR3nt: TGTGCCAGCAATTCCGTTGAGGCGCGGCCCCTAGCCAAAAACATTCAGTACTTC; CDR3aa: CASNSVEARPLAKNIQYF
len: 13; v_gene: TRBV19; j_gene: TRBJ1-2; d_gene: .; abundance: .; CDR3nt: TGTGCCACCAACTGGGAGGGGGGAAGCAGCTACACCTTC; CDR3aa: CATNWEGGSSYTF
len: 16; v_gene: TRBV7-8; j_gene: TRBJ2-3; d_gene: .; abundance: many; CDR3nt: TGTGCCAGCAGCTTTTCACTAGCCCCTAGCACAGATACGCAGTATTTT; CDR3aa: CASSFSLAPSTDTQYF
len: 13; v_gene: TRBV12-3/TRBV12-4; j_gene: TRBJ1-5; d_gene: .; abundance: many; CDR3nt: TGTGCCAGCAGTTTGGGAGAGGTTCAGCCCCAGCATTTT; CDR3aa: CASSLGEVQPQHF